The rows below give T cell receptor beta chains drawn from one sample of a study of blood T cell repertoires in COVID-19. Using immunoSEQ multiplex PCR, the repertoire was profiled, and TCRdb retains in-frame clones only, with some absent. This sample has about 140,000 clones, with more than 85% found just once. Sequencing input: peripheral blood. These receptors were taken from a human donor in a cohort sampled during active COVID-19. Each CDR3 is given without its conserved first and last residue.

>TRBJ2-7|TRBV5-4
ASSSRDRGIEQY
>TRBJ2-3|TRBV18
ASSPGGQGSDTQY
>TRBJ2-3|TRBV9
ASSVGVGATTDTQY
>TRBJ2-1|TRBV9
ASSVEGQVKYNEQF
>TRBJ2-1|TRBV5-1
ASSLSPDRFYNEQF
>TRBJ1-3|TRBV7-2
ASSPAEGISGNTIY
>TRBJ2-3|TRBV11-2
ASSLERRSTDTQY
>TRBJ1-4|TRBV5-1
ASRRGLTNEKLF
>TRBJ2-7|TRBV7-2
ASSLSGGDRYEQY
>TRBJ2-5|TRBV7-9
ASSLFPPSEVETQY
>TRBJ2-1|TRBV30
AWSGDLGGGTSGARREQF
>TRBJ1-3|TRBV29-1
SVEFLAVSGNTIY
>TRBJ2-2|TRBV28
ASSLLTGTNTGELF
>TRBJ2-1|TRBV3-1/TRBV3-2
ASRRTSGGDNEQF
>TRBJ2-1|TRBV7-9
ASSQPGPRHEQF
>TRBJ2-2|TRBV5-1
ASSLEGSNTGELF
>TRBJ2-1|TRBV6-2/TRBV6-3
ASSPGQGEQF
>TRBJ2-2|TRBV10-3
AISELQGDTGELF
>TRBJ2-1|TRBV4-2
ASSRSTSGLYNEQF
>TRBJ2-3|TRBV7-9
ASSNGASGSNTDTQY
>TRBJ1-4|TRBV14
ASSQDQGTTNEKLF
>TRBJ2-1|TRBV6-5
ASRSLAGDYNEQF
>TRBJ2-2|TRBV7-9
ASSLGVGTGGTGELF
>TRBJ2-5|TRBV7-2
ASSLVIAGFQETQY
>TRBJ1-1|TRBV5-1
ASSLAPGGEAF
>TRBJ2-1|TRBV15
ATSSWLRDEQF
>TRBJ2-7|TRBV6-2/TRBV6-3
ASSYSTGRTASSYEQY
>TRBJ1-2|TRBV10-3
AISDDRGIGYGYT
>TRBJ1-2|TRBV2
ASTRGAGGDGYT
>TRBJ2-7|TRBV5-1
ASSLGPLTGGYEQY
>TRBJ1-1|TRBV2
ASRDRRTINTEAF
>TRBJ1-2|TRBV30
AWRPGTGGNYGYT
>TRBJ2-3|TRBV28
ASSFVSYSTDTQY
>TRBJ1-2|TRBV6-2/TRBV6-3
ASSPRRTEIRIDGYT
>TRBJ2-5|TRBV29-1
SVVPGPEETQY
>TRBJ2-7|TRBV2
ASSSYSGRAEQY
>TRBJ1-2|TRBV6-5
ASSYIRTGGNYGYT
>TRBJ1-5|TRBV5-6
ASSQGQSFQPQH
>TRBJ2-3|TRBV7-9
ASSPSAGGADTQY
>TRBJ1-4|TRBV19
ASSNRATNEKLF
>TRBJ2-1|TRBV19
ACETGNEQF